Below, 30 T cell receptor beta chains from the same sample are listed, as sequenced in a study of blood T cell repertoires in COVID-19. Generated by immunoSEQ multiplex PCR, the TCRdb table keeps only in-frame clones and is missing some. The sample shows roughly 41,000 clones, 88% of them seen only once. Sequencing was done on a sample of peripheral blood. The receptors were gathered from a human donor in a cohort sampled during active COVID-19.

CDR3 sequence (DNA): TGTGCCAGCAGCGTTACGGGAGGGTTGACCTACAATGAGCAGTTCTTC. Its translation is CASSVTGGLTYNEQFF. This chain links TRBV9 with TRBJ2-1, with 8 bases lining up with TRBD2. This CDR3 comprises 16 residues. Germline-derived CDR1 and CDR2 are SGDLS and YYNGEE. The V segment lost 2 bases and the J segment 2 bases; nucleotides outside the gene matches: 6. The full variable domain, rest sourced from reference TRBV9 and TRBJ2-1, is DSGVTQTPKHLITATGQRVTLRCSPRSGDLSVYWYQQSLDQGLQFLIQYYNGEERAKGNILERFSAQQFPDLHSELNLSSLELGDSALYFCASSVTGGLTYNEQFFGPGTRLTVL.

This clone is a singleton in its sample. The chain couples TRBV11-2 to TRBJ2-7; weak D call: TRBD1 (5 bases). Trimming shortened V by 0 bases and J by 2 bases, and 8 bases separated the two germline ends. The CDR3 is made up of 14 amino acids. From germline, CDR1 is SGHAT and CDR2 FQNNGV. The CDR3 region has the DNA TGTGCCAGCAGCTTAGAACGACAGACCTACGAGCAGTACTTC. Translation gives CASSLERQTYEQYF. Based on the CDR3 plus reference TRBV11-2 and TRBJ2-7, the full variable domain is EAGVAQSPRYKIIEKRQSVAFWCNPISGHATLYWYQQILGQGPKLLIQFQNNGVVDDSQLPKDRFSAERLKGVDSTLKIQPAKLEDSAVYLCASSLERQTYEQYFGPGTRLTVT.

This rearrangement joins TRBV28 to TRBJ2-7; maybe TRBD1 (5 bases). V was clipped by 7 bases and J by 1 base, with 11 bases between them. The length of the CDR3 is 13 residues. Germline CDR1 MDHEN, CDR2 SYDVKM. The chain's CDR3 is CASKAGMSYEQYF. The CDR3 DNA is TGTGCCAGCAAAGCAGGGATGTCCTACGAGCAGTACTTC.

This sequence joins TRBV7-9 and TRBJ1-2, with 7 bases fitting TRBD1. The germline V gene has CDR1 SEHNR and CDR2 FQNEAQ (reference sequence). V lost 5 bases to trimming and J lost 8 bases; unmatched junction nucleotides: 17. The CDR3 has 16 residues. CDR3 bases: TGTGCCAGCAGCCAAGGGGGGACAGTTCCTCAGAAGGGCTACACCTTC. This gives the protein CASSQGGTVPQKGYTF. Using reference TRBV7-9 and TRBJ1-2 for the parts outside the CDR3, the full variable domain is DTGVSQNPRHKITKRGQNVTFRCDPISEHNRLYWYRQTLGQGPEFLTYFQNEAQLEKSRLLSDRFSAERPKGSFSTLEIQRTEQGDSAMYLCASSQGGTVPQKGYTFGSGTRLTVV.

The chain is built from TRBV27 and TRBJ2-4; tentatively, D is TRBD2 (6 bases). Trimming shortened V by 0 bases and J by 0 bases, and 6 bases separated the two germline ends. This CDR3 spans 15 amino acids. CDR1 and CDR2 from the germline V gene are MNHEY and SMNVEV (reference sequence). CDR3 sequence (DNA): TGTGCCAGCAGTTTATCGGGGGGAGCCAAAAACATTCAGTACTTC. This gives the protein CASSLSGGAKNIQYF.

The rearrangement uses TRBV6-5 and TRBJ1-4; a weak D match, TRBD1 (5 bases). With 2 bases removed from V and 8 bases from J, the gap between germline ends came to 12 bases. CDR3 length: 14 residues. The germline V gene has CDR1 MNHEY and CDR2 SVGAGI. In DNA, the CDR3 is TGTGCCAGCAGTTACGGCAGGGTTGGGGAAAAACTGTTTTTT. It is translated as CASSYGRVGEKLFF.

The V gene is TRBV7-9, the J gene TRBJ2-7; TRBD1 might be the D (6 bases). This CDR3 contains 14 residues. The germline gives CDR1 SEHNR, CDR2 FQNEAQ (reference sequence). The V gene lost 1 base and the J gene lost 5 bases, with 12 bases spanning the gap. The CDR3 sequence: CASSLGSGVDEQYF. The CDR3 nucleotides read TGTGCCAGCAGCTTAGGGTCAGGGGTGGACGAGCAGTACTTC.

The DNA for the CDR3 is TGCGCCAGCAGCTTGGTTCATCCACCGGGTGAAAAACTGTTTTTT. Protein product: CASSLVHPPGEKLFF. The rearrangement joins TRBV5-1 to TRBJ1-4; unclear D gene. Germline-derived CDR1 and CDR2 are SGHRS and YFSETQ. V dropped 0 bases and J dropped 7 bases, with 13 bases sitting between them. The CDR3 consists of 15 residues. Drawing the rest from reference TRBV5-1 and TRBJ1-4, the complete variable domain is KAGVTQTPRYLIKTRGQQVTLSCSPISGHRSVSWYQQTPGQGLQFLFEYFSETQRNKGNFPGRFSGRQFSNSRSEMNVSTLELGDSALYLCASSLVHPPGEKLFFGSGTQLSVL.

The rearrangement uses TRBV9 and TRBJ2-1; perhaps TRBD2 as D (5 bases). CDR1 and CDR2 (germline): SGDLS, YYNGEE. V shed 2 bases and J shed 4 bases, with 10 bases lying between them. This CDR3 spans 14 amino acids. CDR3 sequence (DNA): TGTGCCAGCAGCGTCTCGTCGGGATACAATGAGCAGTTCTTC. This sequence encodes CASSVSSGYNEQFF.

CDR3 residues: CASGGDKVGGNTEAFF. CDR3 nucleotides: TGTGCCAGCGGAGGTGATAAGGTCGGAGGGAACACTGAAGCTTTCTTT. The chain has TRBV2 and TRBJ1-1, with D hard to call. The CDR3 contains 16 residues. V was pared by 8 bases and J by 1 base, with 20 bases between. Germline-derived CDR1 and CDR2 are SNHLY and FYNNEI.

The CDR3 here is CATSRGTGDYGYTF. As DNA, the CDR3 is TGTGCCACCAGCAGAGGGACGGGGGACTATGGCTACACCTTC. V usage is TRBV15 and J usage is TRBJ1-2, with D perhaps TRBD1 (5 bases). Trimming removed 1 base from V and 3 bases from J, with 9 bases in between. In germline, CDR1 is LNHNV, CDR2 YYDKDF (reference sequence). This CDR3 is 14 amino acids long.

The CDR3 protein is CASSPGAGRAETQYF. The CDR3 DNA follows: TGTGCCAGCAGCCCCGGAGCGGGTAGGGCGGAGACCCAGTACTTC. This chain connects TRBV9 to TRBJ2-5; weak D call: TRBD2 (6 bases). The CDR3 runs 15 residues. Trimming pared 4 bases from V and 5 bases from J, leaving 18 bases between. Germline V gives CDR1 SGDLS, CDR2 YYNGEE.

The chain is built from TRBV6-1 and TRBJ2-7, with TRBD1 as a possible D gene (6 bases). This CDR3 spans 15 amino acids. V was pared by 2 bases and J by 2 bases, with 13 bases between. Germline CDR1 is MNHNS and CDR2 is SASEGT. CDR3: CASSEYRVGAYEQYF. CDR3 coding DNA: TGTGCCAGCAGTGAATACAGGGTTGGGGCCTACGAGCAGTACTTC.

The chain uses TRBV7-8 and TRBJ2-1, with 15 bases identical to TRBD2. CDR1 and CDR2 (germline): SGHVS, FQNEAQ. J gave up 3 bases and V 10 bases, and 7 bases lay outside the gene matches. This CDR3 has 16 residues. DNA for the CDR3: TGTGCCACCCGGACTAGCGGGAGGGACCTCTACAATGAGCAGTTCTTC. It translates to CATRTSGRDLYNEQFF.

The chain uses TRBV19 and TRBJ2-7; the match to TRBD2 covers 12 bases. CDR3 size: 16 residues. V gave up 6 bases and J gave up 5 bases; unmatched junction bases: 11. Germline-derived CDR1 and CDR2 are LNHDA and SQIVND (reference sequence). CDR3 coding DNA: TGTGCCAGTAGGGGGACTAGCGGGCGAGGAAGGAACGAGCAGTACTTC. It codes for CASRGTSGRGRNEQYF. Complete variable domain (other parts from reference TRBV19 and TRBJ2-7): DGGITQSPKYLFRKEGQNVTLSCEQNLNHDAMYWYRQDPGQGLRLIYYSQIVNDFQKGDIAEGYSVSREKKESFPLTVTSAQKNPTAFYLCASRGTSGRGRNEQYFGPGTRLTVT.

This CDR3 reads CASSVEARQETQYF. CDR3 bases: TGTGCCAGCAGCGTAGAGGCTAGACAAGAGACCCAGTACTTC. This chain joins TRBV9 and TRBJ2-5; no definite D call. This CDR3 is built from 14 residues. CDR1 and CDR2 (germline): SGDLS, YYNGEE. V was pared by 0 bases and J by 2 bases, with 8 bases between.

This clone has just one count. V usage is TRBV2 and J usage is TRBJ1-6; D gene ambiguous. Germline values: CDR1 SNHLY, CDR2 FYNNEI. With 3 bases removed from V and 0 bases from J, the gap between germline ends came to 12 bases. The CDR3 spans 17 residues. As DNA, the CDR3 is TGTGCCAGCAGTGAGAGCTCTGCTTCCTCCTATAATTCACCCCTCCACTTT. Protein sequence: CASSESSASSYNSPLHF.

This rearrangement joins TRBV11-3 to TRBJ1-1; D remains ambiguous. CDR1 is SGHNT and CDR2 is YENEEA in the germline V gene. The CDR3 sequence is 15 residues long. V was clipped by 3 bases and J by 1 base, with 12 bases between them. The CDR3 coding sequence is TGTGCCAGCAGCTTGGGCCGTCCTCCGAACACTGAAGCTTTCTTT. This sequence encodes CASSLGRPPNTEAFF.

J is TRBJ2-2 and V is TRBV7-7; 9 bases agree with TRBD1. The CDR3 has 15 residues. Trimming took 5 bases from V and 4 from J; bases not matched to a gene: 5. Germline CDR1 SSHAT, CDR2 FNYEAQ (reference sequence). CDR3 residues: CASSKQGAGTGELFF. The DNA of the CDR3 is TGTGCCAGCAGCAAACAGGGGGCGGGCACCGGGGAGCTGTTTTTT.

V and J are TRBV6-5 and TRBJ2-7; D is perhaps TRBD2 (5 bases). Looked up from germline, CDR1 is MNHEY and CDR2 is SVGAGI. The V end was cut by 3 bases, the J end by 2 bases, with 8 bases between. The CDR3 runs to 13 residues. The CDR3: CASSYGETYEQYF. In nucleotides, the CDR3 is TGTGCCAGCAGTTATGGGGAGACCTACGAGCAGTACTTC.

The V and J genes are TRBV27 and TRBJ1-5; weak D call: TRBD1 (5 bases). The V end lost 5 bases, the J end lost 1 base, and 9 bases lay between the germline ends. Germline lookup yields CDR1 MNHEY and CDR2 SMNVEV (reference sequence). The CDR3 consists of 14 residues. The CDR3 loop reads CASSPQGSNQPQHF. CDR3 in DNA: TGTGCCAGCAGTCCTCAGGGCAGCAATCAGCCCCAGCATTTT.

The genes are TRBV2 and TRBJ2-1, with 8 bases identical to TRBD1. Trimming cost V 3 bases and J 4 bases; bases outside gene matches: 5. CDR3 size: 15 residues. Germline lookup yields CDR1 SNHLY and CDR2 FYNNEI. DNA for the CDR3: TGTGCCAGCAGTGAGGTACAGGGGGTGTACAATGAGCAGTTCTTC. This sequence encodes CASSEVQGVYNEQFF.

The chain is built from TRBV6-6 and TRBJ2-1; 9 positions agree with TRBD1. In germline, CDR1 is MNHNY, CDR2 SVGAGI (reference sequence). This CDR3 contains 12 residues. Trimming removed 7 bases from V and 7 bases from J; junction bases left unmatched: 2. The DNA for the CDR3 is TGTGCCAGCAACGACAGGGGGAATGAGCAGTTCTTC. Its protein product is CASNDRGNEQFF.

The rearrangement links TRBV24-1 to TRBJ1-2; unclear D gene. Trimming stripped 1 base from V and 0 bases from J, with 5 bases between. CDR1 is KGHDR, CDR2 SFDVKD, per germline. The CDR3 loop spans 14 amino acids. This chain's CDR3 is CATSDFSANYGYTF. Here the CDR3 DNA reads TGTGCCACCAGTGATTTTTCCGCTAACTATGGCTACACCTTC.

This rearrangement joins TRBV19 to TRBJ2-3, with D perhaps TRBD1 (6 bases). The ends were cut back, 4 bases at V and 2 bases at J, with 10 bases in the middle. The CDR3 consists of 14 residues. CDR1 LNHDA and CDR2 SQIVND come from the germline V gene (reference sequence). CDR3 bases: TGTGCCAGTAGTACCTGGGACAACACAGATACGCAGTATTTT. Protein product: CASSTWDNTDTQYF.

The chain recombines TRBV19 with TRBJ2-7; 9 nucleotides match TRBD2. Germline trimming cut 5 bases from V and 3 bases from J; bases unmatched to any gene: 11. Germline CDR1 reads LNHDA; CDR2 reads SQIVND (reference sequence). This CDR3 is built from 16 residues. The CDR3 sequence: CASSPPGAGGVYEQYF. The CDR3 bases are TGTGCCAGTAGTCCCCCGGGAGCGGGAGGCGTCTACGAGCAGTACTTC.

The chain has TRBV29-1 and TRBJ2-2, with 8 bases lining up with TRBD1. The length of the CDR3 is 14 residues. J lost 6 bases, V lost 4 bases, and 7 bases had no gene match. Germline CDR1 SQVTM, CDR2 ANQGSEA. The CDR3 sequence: CSVVRQGSAGELFF. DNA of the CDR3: TGCAGCGTTGTGCGACAGGGGAGTGCCGGGGAGCTGTTTTTT.

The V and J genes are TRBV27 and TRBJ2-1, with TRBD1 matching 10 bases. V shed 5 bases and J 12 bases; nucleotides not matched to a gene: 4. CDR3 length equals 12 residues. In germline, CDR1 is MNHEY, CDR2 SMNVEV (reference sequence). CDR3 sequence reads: CASSPRDRGQFF. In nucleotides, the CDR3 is TGTGCCAGCAGTCCCCGGGACAGGGGGCAGTTCTTC.

CDR3 amino acids: CASSIVHNYGYTF. DNA of the CDR3: TGTGCCAGTAGTATAGTACACAACTATGGCTACACCTTC. The chain joins TRBV19 to TRBJ1-2; D not certain. The CDR3 contains 13 residues. The germline V gene has CDR1 LNHDA and CDR2 SQIVND (reference sequence). Trimming removed 1 base from V and 2 bases from J, with 5 bases in between.

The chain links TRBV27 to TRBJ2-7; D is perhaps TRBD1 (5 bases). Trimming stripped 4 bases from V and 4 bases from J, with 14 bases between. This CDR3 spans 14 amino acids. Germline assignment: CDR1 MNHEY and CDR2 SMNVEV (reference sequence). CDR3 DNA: TGTGCCAGCAGTTCGGACCAGGGTGGATACGAGCAGTACTTC. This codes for CASSSDQGGYEQYF.